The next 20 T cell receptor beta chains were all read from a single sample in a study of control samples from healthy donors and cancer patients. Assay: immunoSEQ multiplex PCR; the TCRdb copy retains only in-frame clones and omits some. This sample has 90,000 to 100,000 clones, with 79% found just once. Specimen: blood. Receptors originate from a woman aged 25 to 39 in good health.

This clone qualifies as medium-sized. This CDR3 reads CASSLWRSNTEAFF. CDR3 in DNA: TGCGCCAGCAGCCTGTGGCGGTCCAACACTGAAGCTTTCTTT. The chain employs TRBV4-3 and TRBJ1-1; D remains unclear. V dropped 4 bases and J dropped 2 bases, with 11 bases sitting between them. The CDR3 extends over 14 amino acids. Germline V gives CDR1 LGHNA, CDR2 YSLEER.

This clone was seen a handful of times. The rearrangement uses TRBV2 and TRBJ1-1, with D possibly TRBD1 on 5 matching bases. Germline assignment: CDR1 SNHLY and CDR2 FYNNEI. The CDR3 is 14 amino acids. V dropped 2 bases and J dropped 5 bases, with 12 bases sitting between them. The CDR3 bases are TGTGCCAGCAGTGAAAGGCCTAGGGGAACTGAAGCTTTCTTT. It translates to CASSERPRGTEAFF.

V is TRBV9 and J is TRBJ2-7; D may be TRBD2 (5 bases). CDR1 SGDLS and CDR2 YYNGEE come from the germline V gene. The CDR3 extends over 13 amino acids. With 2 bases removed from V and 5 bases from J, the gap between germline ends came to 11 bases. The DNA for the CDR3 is TGTGCCAGCAGCGTTGCCGGGGTCCACGAGCAGTACTTC. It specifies CASSVAGVHEQYF.

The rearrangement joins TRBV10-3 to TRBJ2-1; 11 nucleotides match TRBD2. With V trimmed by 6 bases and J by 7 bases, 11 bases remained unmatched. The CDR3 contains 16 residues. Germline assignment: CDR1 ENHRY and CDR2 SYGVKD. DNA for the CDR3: TGTGCCATCAGCACCGCCTGGGCTAGCGGGGGGAATGAGCAGTTCTTC. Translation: CAISTAWASGGNEQFF.

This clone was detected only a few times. The CDR3 reads CASRGVRETQYF. DNA for the CDR3: TGTGCCAGCAGAGGGGTCCGGGAGACCCAGTACTTC. This chain joins TRBV2 and TRBJ2-5; D might be TRBD1 (5 bases). Germline CDR1 SNHLY, CDR2 FYNNEI. V was shortened by 6 bases and J by 5 bases, with 10 bases between the two germline ends. This CDR3 has 12 amino acids.

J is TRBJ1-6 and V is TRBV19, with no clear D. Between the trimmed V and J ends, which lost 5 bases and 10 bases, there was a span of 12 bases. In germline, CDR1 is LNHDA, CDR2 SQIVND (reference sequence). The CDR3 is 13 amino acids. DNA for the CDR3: TGTGCCAGTAGTGAGGTCCTAGGGTCACCCCTCCACTTT. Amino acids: CASSEVLGSPLHF. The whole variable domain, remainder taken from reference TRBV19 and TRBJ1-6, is DGGITQSPKYLFRKEGQNVTLSCEQNLNHDAMYWYRQDPGQGLRLIYYSQIVNDFQKGDIAEGYSVSREKKESFPLTVTSAQKNPTAFYLCASSEVLGSPLHFGNGTRLTVT.

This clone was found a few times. Here the CDR3 reads CASSLDGQGLSYEQYF. In DNA form, the CDR3 reads TGCGCCAGCAGCTTGGACGGACAGGGCCTTTCCTACGAGCAGTACTTC. The V gene is TRBV5-1, the J gene TRBJ2-7; 8 nucleotides agree with TRBD1. Trimming took 0 bases from V and 1 from J; bases not matched to a gene: 6. The germline V gene encodes CDR1 SGHRS and CDR2 YFSETQ. This CDR3 comprises 16 residues.

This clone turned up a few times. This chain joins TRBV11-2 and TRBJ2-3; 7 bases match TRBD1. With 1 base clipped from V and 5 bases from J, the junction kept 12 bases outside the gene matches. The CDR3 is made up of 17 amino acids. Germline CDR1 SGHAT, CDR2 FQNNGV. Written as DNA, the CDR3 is TGTGCCAGCAGCTTAGCCCCGGGACAGATGAAACAAGATACGCAGTATTTT. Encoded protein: CASSLAPGQMKQDTQYF.

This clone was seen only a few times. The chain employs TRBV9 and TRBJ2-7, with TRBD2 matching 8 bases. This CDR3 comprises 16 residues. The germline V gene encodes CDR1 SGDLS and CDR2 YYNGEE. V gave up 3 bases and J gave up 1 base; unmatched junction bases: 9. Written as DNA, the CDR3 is TGTGCCAGCAGCGCTTTCGGACTAGCTGCTTCCTACGAGCAGTACTTC. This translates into CASSAFGLAASYEQYF. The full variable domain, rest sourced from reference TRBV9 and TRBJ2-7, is DSGVTQTPKHLITATGQRVTLRCSPRSGDLSVYWYQQSLDQGLQFLIQYYNGEERAKGNILERFSAQQFPDLHSELNLSSLELGDSALYFCASSAFGLAASYEQYFGPGTRLTVT.

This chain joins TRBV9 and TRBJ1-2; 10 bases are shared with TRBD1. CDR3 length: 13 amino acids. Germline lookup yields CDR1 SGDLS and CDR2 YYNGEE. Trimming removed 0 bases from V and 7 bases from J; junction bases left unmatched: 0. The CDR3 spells CASSVGDRGGYTF. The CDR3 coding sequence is TGTGCCAGCAGCGTAGGGGACAGGGGTGGCTACACCTTC.

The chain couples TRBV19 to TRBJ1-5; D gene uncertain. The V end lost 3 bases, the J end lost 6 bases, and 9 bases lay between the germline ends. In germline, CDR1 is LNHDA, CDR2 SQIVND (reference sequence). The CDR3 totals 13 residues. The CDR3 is CASSISIGQPQHF. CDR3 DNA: TGTGCCAGTAGTATTAGCATTGGTCAGCCCCAGCATTTT.

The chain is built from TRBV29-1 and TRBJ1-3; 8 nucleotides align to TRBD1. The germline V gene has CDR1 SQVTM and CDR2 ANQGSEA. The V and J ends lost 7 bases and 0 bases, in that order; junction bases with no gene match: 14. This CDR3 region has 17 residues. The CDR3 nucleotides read TGCAGCGGATATTCCGGGACACAGGGGGACTCTGGAAACACCATATATTTT. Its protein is CSGYSGTQGDSGNTIYF.

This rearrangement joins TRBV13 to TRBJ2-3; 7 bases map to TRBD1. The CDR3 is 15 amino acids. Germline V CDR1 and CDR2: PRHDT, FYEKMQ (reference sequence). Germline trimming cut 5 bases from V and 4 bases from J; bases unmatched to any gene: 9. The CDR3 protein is CASSPRQGRADTQYF. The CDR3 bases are TGTGCCAGCAGCCCGCGACAGGGAAGGGCAGATACGCAGTATTTT.

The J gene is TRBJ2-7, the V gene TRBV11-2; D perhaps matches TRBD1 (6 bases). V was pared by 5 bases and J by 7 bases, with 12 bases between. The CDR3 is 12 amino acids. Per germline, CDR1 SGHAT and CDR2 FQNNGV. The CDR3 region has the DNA TGTGCCAGCAGCCCCCAGGGGCGGGAGCAGTACTTC. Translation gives CASSPQGREQYF. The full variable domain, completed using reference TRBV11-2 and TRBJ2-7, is EAGVAQSPRYKIIEKRQSVAFWCNPISGHATLYWYQQILGQGPKLLIQFQNNGVVDDSQLPKDRFSAERLKGVDSTLKIQPAKLEDSAVYLCASSPQGREQYFGPGTRLTVT.

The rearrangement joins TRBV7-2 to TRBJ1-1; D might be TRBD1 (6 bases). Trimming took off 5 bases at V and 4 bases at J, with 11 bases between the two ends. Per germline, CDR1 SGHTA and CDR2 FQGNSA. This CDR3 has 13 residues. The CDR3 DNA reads TGTGCCAGCAGCAAAACAGGGTCCACTGAAGCTTTCTTT. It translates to CASSKTGSTEAFF.

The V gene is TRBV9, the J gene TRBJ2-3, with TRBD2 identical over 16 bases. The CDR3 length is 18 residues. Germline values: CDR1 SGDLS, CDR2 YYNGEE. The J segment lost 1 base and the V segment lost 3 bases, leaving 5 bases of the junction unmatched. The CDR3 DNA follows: TGTGCCAGCAGCGCCGTGGGGACTAGCGGGGGGGGCACAGATACGCAGTATTTT. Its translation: CASSAVGTSGGGTDTQYF.

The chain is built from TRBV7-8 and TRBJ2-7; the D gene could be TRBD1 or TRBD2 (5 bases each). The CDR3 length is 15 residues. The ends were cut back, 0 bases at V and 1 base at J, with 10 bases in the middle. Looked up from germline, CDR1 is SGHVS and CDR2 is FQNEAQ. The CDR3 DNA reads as TGTGCCAGCAGCTTAGCCGGGACGGATTCCTACGAGCAGTACTTC. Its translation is CASSLAGTDSYEQYF.

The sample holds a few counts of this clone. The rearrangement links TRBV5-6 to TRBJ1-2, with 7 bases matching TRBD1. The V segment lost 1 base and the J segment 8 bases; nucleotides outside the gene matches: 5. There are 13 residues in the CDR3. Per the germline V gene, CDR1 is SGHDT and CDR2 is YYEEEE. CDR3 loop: CASSLSGGEGYTF. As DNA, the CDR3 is TGTGCCAGCAGCTTGTCAGGGGGTGAGGGCTACACCTTC. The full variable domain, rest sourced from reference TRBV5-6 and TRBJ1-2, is DAGVTQSPTHLIKTRGQQVTLRCSPKSGHDTVSWYQQALGQGPQFIFQYYEEEERQRGNFPDRFSGHQFPNYSSELNVNALLLGDSALYLCASSLSGGEGYTFGSGTRLTVV.

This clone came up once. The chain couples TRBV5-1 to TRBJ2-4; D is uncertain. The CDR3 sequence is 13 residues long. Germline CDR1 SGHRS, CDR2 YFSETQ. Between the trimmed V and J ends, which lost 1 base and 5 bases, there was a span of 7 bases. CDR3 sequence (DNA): TGCGCCAGCAGCTTGTATTGGGAAAACATTCAGTACTTC. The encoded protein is CASSLYWENIQYF.

The CDR3 bases are TGCGCCAGCAGCTTGGAGGGGGCGAACACCGGGGAGCTGTTTTTT. Translated, it gives CASSLEGANTGELFF. V usage is TRBV5-1 and J usage is TRBJ2-2; D is possibly TRBD1 (6 bases). The germline V and J ends were trimmed by 0 bases and 0 bases, with 6 bases remaining between them. This CDR3 spans 15 amino acids. The germline CDR1 and CDR2 sequences are SGHRS and YFSETQ.